Listed here are 13 T cell receptor beta chains from one sample, sequenced in a study of T cells in Graves' hyperthyroidism and ophthalmopathy (dated by TCRdb to about 2019). Receptor libraries were prepared by multiplex PCR. Reads for this sample came from an Illumina HiSeq 2000. TCR beta CDR3 regions were amplified from RNA transcripts. A first-round RT-PCR of the TCR CDR3 used the HTBI primer set with the Qiagen OneStep RT-PCR kit. TCRdb cleaned the public reads at Q25 with fastp, built clones with MiXCR and kept in-frame beta chains. CDR3 protein sequences are deduplicated, and each keeps its most common genes and DNA. This sample gives 470,000 or so distinct CDR3 sequences in total; roughly 20% of them show up just once. 26% of the sample rests with the top ten. Sequencing was done on a sample of blood. The receptors shown here come from a man aged 18 to 30 with Graves' hyperthyroidism.

At least ten counts were recorded for this clonotype. The genes are TRBV12-3 or TRBV12-4 and TRBJ1-2; D gene ambiguous. The CDR3 runs 13 residues. V was clipped by 6 bases and J by 3 bases, with 11 bases between them. As DNA, the CDR3 is TGTGCCAGCAGCGCAACGGGGTACTATGGCTACACCTTC. This gives the protein CASSATGYYGYTF.

V is TRBV19 and J is TRBJ1-2; D not certain. The CDR3 sequence is 13 residues long. Germline lookup yields CDR1 LNHDA and CDR2 SQIVND (reference sequence). Trimming removed 4 bases from V and 2 bases from J, with 8 bases in between. CDR3 coding DNA: TGTGCCAGTAGTAGGGCTCGAAACTATGGCTACACCTTC. This encodes CASSRARNYGYTF.

This sequence joins TRBV3-1 and TRBJ2-4, with a possible D match to TRBD2 (7 bases). From germline, CDR1 is LGHDT and CDR2 YNNKEL (reference sequence). V was shortened by 3 bases and J by 8 bases, with 11 bases between the two germline ends. The CDR3 runs 13 residues. The CDR3 bases are TGTGCCAGCAGCCAGAGGGGGAGGGACATTCAGTACTTC. This translates into CASSQRGRDIQYF. The whole variable domain, remainder taken from reference TRBV3-1 and TRBJ2-4, is DTAVSQTPKYLVTQMGNDKSIKCEQNLGHDTMYWYKQDSKKFLKIMFSYNNKELIINETVPNRFSPKSPDKAHLNLHINSLELGDSAVYFCASSQRGRDIQYFGAGTRLSVL.

This clonotype was detected many times. This rearrangement joins TRBV25-1 to TRBJ1-1, with a possible D match to TRBD1 (6 bases). V was cut by 6 bases and J by 4 bases, with 24 bases left in between. The CDR3 spans 17 residues. Germline CDR1 and CDR2: MGHDK and SYGVNS. CDR3 nucleotides: TGTGCCAGCAGAGGGACACCCTGGACAGCCCGAACCACTGAAGCTTTCTTT. Translation: CASRGTPWTARTTEAFF. The full variable domain, completed using reference TRBV25-1 and TRBJ1-1, is EADIYQTPRYLVIGTGKKITLECSQTMGHDKMYWYQQDPGMELHLIHYSYGVNSTEKGDLSSESTVSRIRTEHFPLTLESARPSHTSQYLCASRGTPWTARTTEAFFGQGTRLTVV.

Notes on this clonotype: The CDR3 carries no conserved terminal phenylalanine or tryptophan, so it likely arises from a read error. The gene calls are TRBV9 and TRBJ1-2, with D uncertain. V shed 4 bases and J shed 6 bases, with 22 bases lying between them. The V gene's germline CDR1 is SGDLS and CDR2 YYNGEE. The length of the CDR3 is 16 residues. This CDR3 is CASSPEARVVRDGYTV. CDR3 bases: TGTGCCAGCAGCCCAGAGGCCCGTGTAGTTAGGGATGGCTACACCGTC.

The chain recombines TRBV6-5 with TRBJ1-1; D is unresolved. The CDR3 runs 13 residues. V shed 2 bases and J shed 5 bases, with 9 bases lying between them. Looked up from germline, CDR1 is MNHEY and CDR2 is SVGAGI. The CDR3 DNA reads TGTGCCAGCAGTTACAAGTCCGAGACTGAAGCTTTCTTT. This encodes CASSYKSETEAFF.

This chain links TRBV12-3 or TRBV12-4 with TRBJ1-5; D might be TRBD1 (6 bases). Trimming removed 7 bases at V and 1 base at J, with 17 bases between. The CDR3 runs to 16 residues. The CDR3 protein is CASTIIWGRSNQPQHF. DNA for the CDR3: TGTGCCAGCACCATCATCTGGGGGCGAAGCAATCAGCCCCAGCATTTT.

This clonotype was picked up one time. The rearrangement uses TRBV27 and TRBJ1-2, with 9 bases fitting TRBD1. The CDR3 is 13 amino acids. Trimming took 6 bases from V and 6 from J; bases not matched to a gene: 5. Per germline, CDR1 MNHEY and CDR2 SMNVEV (reference sequence). The CDR3 sequence: CASRTGGVDGYTF. Here the CDR3 DNA reads TGTGCCAGCAGAACAGGGGGCGTCGATGGCTACACCTTC.

J is TRBJ2-5 and V is TRBV11-2; D remains unclear. The CDR3 loop spans 13 amino acids. Germline values: CDR1 SGHAT, CDR2 FQNNGV. Trimming shortened V by 0 bases and J by 4 bases, and 6 bases separated the two germline ends. CDR3: CASSLEVPETQYF. For the CDR3, the DNA is TGTGCCAGCAGCTTAGAGGTGCCAGAGACCCAGTACTTC.

As DNA, the CDR3 is TGTGCCAGCAGTCTAAGTGGGGGATTCTATGGCTACACCTTC. Residues: CASSLSGGFYGYTF. This chain uses TRBV12-3 or TRBV12-4 with TRBJ1-2; possible D gene TRBD1, 5 bases. With 5 bases removed from V and 4 bases from J, the gap between germline ends came to 14 bases. This CDR3 region has 14 residues.

Concerning this clonotype itself: A much larger clone differs by one base, so this may be a read error. The chain joins TRBV11-2 to TRBJ1-2; D is unresolved. This CDR3 spans 15 amino acids. CDR1 and CDR2 from the germline V gene are SGHAT and FQNNGV. The CDR3 DNA reads as TGTGCCAGCAGCTTAGCAGTCTCTCCCTCCTATGGCTGCACCTTC. Translating gives CASSLAVSPSYGCTF. The complete variable domain, with remaining parts taken from reference TRBV11-2 and TRBJ1-2, reads EAGVAQSPRYKIIEKRQSVAFWCNPISGHATLYWYQQILGQGPKLLIQFQNNGVVDDSQLPKDRFSAERLKGVDSTLKIQPAKLEDSAVYLCASSLAVSPSYGCTFGSGTRLTVV.

In nucleotides, the CDR3 is TGTGCCAGCAGTTTAACAGGGGGCCGAGAAGAGACCCAGTACTTC. It yields the protein CASSLTGGREETQYF. The chain links TRBV12-3 or TRBV12-4 to TRBJ2-5; 9 bases fit TRBD1. The CDR3 covers 15 residues. V lost 2 bases and J lost 3; bases outside the gene matches: 4.

This clonotype appeared many times. The chain recombines TRBV7-2 with TRBJ2-5, with TRBD1 matching 7 bases. This CDR3 is 16 amino acids long. Germline V gives CDR1 SGHTA, CDR2 FQGNSA. The trim removed 6 bases at V and 1 base at J, leaving 11 bases unmatched. CDR3 DNA: TGTGCCAGCAGTTGGGACAGCCGCCTACTCCAAGAGACCCAGTACTTC. It specifies CASSWDSRLLQETQYF.